Below, 20 T cell receptor beta chains from the same sample are listed, as sequenced in a study of identical twins. TCRdb re-analysed the 5' RACE reads in MiXCR, keeping a single row per CDR3 protein. The sample has roughly 480,000 distinct CDR3 sequences; around 24% are singletons. The data were also submitted as part of a second study, on T cells expressing NK-cell markers.

The sequenced material came from CD4+ T cells sorted from blood. The origin of the receptors is a woman in her late teens or twenties in good health.

V and J are TRBV10-3 and TRBJ2-7; D is unresolved. The CDR3 runs to 14 residues. The germline V gene has CDR1 ENHRY and CDR2 SYGVKD. V lost 4 bases and J lost 3, with 13 bases in between. CDR3 nucleotides: TGTGCCATCAGTGTGTTGTCAGGCGGCTACGAGCAGTACTTC. Translating it yields CAISVLSGGYEQYF.

This clonotype was observed a few times. The rearrangement uses TRBV12-3 or TRBV12-4 and TRBJ2-5, with TRBD2 matching 10 bases. The CDR3 has 16 amino acids. Trimming took 2 bases from V and 4 from J; bases not matched to a gene: 7. The CDR3, as DNA: TGTGCCAGCAGTTTATACCTAGCGGGAGAGCGAGAGACCCAGTACTTC. Encoded protein: CASSLYLAGERETQYF.

The chain joins TRBV5-1 to TRBJ2-7; perhaps TRBD1 as D (7 bases). Germline V gene lookup returns CDR1 SGHRS and CDR2 YFSETQ. V lost 3 bases and J lost 2, with 12 bases in between. The CDR3 length is 14 residues. The CDR3 DNA is TGCGCCAGCAGCTCGGGGGACAGAACCTACGAGCAGTACTTC. Its protein is CASSSGDRTYEQYF.

This clonotype was found many times. The J gene is TRBJ2-1, the V gene TRBV6-2 or TRBV6-3, with unresolved D. V lost 6 bases and J lost 2, with 11 bases in between. This CDR3 region has 14 residues. The germline V gene encodes CDR1 MNHEY and CDR2 SVGEGT. CDR3: CASSPLVTYNEQFF. DNA for the CDR3: TGTGCCAGCAGCCCCCTAGTGACCTACAATGAGCAGTTCTTC.

The J gene is TRBJ2-1, the V gene TRBV3-1; 9 positions match TRBD2. Per germline, CDR1 LGHDT and CDR2 YNNKEL (reference sequence). This CDR3 comprises 17 residues. The J segment lost 1 base and the V segment lost 6 bases, leaving 10 bases of the junction unmatched. CDR3 amino acids: CASRSGGSTTSYNEQFF. The DNA for the CDR3 is TGTGCCAGCAGAAGCGGGGGGTCTACCACTTCCTACAATGAGCAGTTCTTC.

V is TRBV7-9 and J is TRBJ2-2; D not resolved. The germline V gene encodes CDR1 SEHNR and CDR2 FQNEAQ (reference sequence). There are 14 residues in the CDR3. V lost 5 bases and J 1 base, leaving 8 bases between the germline ends. The CDR3 sequence: CASSKLGNTGELFF. The CDR3 DNA is TGTGCCAGCAGCAAGCTAGGGAACACCGGGGAGCTGTTTTTT.

This clonotype was picked up a small number of times. The rearrangement links TRBV12-3 or TRBV12-4 to TRBJ1-6, with 8 bases aligning to TRBD1. J was trimmed by 7 bases and V by 6 bases; bases with no gene match: 5. The CDR3 runs 14 residues. The CDR3 DNA is TGTGCCAGCAGCTACGACAGGGGCAATTCACCCCTCCACTTT. Encoded protein: CASSYDRGNSPLHF.

CDR3 in DNA: TGTGCCAGCAGCTCCTACGGGGGGGCTTACAATGAGCAGTTCTTC. As protein: CASSSYGGAYNEQFF. This rearrangement joins TRBV3-1 to TRBJ2-1, with 8 bases that match TRBD2. The J segment lost 4 bases and the V segment lost 5 bases, leaving 7 bases of the junction unmatched. Germline CDR1 reads LGHDT; CDR2 reads YNNKEL (reference sequence). The CDR3 covers 15 residues.

This clonotype was seen only a few times. This chain joins TRBV6-1 and TRBJ2-5; the match to TRBD2 covers 7 bases. V shed 2 bases, J shed 1 base, and the junction held 10 bases outside the gene matches. CDR1 and CDR2 from the germline V gene are MNHNS and SASEGT. The CDR3 is 17 amino acids. The CDR3 DNA reads as TGTGCCAGCAGTGAAAGTATAGTAGCGGGCCTCCAAGAGACCCAGTACTTC. It specifies CASSESIVAGLQETQYF.

This clonotype showed up many times. V gene TRBV20-1 combines with J gene TRBJ1-5; D gene unclear. The germline CDR1 and CDR2 sequences are DFQATT and SNEGSKA (reference sequence). With 0 bases removed from V and 6 bases from J, the gap between germline ends came to 12 bases. The CDR3 runs 14 residues. This chain's CDR3 is CSARDTLGSQPQHF. CDR3 in DNA: TGCAGTGCTAGAGATACCCTCGGGAGTCAGCCCCAGCATTTT.

The sample holds many counts of this clonotype. The chain is built from TRBV24-1 and TRBJ2-3; a weak D match, TRBD2 (5 bases). The CDR3 has 13 residues. V lost 9 bases and J 4 bases, leaving 13 bases between the germline ends. Germline V gene lookup returns CDR1 KGHDR and CDR2 SFDVKD. The CDR3 region is CATAEPGADTQYF. The CDR3 DNA reads as TGTGCCACCGCCGAACCCGGGGCAGATACGCAGTATTTT.

J is TRBJ2-5 and V is TRBV6-6, with D possibly TRBD1 on 5 matching bases. Trimming pared 9 bases from V and 3 bases from J, leaving 14 bases between. This CDR3 has 13 residues. In germline, CDR1 is MNHNY, CDR2 SVGAGI (reference sequence). CDR3 nucleotides: TGTGCCAGACAGGCGGTGAGAAAAGAGACCCAGTACTTC. This translates into CARQAVRKETQYF.

The chain carries TRBV27 and TRBJ2-5, with no clear D. This CDR3 contains 19 residues. CDR1 and CDR2 (germline): MNHEY, SMNVEV (reference sequence). With 6 bases removed from V and 1 base from J, the gap between germline ends came to 27 bases. CDR3 DNA: TGTGCCAGCAGCATCCTCCCGGGCCTTGCCAGGCCCCCCCAAGAGACCCAGTACTTC. Its translation is CASSILPGLARPPQETQYF.

This clonotype was seen a few times. The J gene is TRBJ2-1, the V gene TRBV6-2 or TRBV6-3; TRBD2 matches at 9 bases. This CDR3 has 12 residues. Per the germline V gene, CDR1 is MNHEY and CDR2 is SVGEGT. The J segment lost 16 bases and the V segment lost 7 bases, leaving 11 bases of the junction unmatched. Here the CDR3 reads CASTTGLAEYFF. CDR3 DNA sequence: TGTGCCAGCACTACGGGACTAGCCGAGTACTTCTTC.

There are a few counts of this clonotype. The gene calls are TRBV11-3 and TRBJ2-7; D might be TRBD2 (5 bases). Trimming removed 1 base from V and 6 bases from J, with 13 bases in between. CDR1 is SGHNT and CDR2 is YENEEA in the germline V gene. The length of the CDR3 is 14 residues. This CDR3 is CASSLGPVRGEQYF. CDR3 in DNA: TGTGCCAGCAGCTTAGGACCCGTTCGGGGCGAGCAGTACTTC.

This clonotype came up a few times. The rearrangement joins TRBV7-2 to TRBJ2-5, with TRBD2 matching 9 bases. V was pared by 5 bases and J by 5 bases, with 12 bases of the junction left unmatched. The CDR3 totals 16 residues. The germline V gene encodes CDR1 SGHTA and CDR2 FQGNSA. As DNA, the CDR3 is TGTGCCAGCAGCCCCCATTTTAGCGGGAGAGGCGAGACCCAGTACTTC. As protein: CASSPHFSGRGETQYF.

This clonotype occurred a few times. The chain is built from TRBV5-1 and TRBJ1-1, with D unclear. V lost 4 bases, J lost 1 base, and 8 bases lay in between. This CDR3 region has 13 residues. Germline V gives CDR1 SGHRS, CDR2 YFSETQ. This CDR3 is CASSGSANTEAFF. The CDR3 bases are TGCGCCAGCAGCGGGAGCGCGAACACTGAAGCTTTCTTT.

This clonotype has more than one count but fewer than ten. This chain links TRBV7-9 with TRBJ2-3, with 9 bases fitting TRBD2. The CDR3 covers 16 residues. Germline V gene sequence: CDR1 SEHNR, CDR2 FQNEAQ (reference sequence). The trim removed 5 bases at V and 9 bases at J, leaving 15 bases unmatched. The CDR3 DNA sequence: TGTGCCAGCAGCCACTCTAGCGGGGTCAAGGATGGGACGCAGTATTTT. Its translation is CASSHSSGVKDGTQYF.

V usage is TRBV3-1 and J usage is TRBJ2-5; D is uncertain. Germline values: CDR1 LGHDT, CDR2 YNNKEL (reference sequence). V lost 2 bases and J lost 7, with 8 bases in between. This CDR3 has 12 residues. The CDR3 protein is CASSQPFGTQYF. In nucleotides, the CDR3 is TGTGCCAGCAGCCAACCGTTTGGGACCCAGTACTTC.

This clonotype was detected only a few times. This sequence joins TRBV20-1 and TRBJ2-1; the D is unclear. CDR3 length equals 10 residues. V gave up 7 bases and J gave up 13 bases, with 14 bases separating them. Per germline, CDR1 DFQATT and CDR2 SNEGSKA (reference sequence). This CDR3 is CSVPTSVQFF. The DNA of the CDR3 is TGCAGTGTCCCGACCAGCGTACAGTTCTTC.